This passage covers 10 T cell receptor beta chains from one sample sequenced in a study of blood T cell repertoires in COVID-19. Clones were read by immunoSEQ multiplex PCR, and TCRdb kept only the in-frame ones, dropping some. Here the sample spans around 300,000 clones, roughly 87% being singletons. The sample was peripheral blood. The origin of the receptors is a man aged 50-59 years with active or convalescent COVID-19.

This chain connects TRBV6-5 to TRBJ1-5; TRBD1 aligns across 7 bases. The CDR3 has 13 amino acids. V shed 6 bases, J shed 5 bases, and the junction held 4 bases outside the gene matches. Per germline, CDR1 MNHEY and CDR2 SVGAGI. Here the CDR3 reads CASRTGTDQPQHF. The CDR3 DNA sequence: TGTGCCAGCAGGACTGGGACAGATCAGCCCCAGCATTTT.

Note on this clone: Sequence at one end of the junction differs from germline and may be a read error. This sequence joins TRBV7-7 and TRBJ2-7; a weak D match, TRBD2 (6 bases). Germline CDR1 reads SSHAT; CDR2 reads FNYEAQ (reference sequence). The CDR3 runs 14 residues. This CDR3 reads CASSPGDSSYEQYF. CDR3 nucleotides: TGTGCTAGCAGCCCGGGAGACAGCTCCTACGAGCAGTACTTC.

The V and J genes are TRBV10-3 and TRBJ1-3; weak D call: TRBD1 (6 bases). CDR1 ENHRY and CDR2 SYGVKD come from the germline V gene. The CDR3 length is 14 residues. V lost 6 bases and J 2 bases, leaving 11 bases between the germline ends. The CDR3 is CAIRRTETGNTIYF. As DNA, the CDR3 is TGTGCCATCAGGCGGACAGAGACTGGAAACACCATATATTTT.

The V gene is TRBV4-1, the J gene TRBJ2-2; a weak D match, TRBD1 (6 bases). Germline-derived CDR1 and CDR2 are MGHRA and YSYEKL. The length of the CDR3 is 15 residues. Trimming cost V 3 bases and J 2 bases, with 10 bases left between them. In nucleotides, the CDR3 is TGCGCCAGCAGCCAGACGACAGGCAACACCGGGGAGCTGTTTTTT. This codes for CASSQTTGNTGELFF.

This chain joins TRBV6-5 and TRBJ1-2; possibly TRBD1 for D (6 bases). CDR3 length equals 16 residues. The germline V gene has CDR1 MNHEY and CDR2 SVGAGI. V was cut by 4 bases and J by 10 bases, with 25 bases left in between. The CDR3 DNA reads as TGTGCCAGCAGTTCCCGGGACAATCACCCCTATTGGTCCTACACCTTC. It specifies CASSSRDNHPYWSYTF.

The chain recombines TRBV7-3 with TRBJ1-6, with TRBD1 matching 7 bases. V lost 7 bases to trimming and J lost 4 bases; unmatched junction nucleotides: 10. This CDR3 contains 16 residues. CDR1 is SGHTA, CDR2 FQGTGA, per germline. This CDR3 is CASNPTGLSYNSPLHF. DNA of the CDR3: TGTGCCAGCAACCCGACAGGGTTGAGTTATAATTCACCCCTCCACTTT.

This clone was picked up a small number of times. This chain's CDR3 is CASSSGWSEQFF. DNA for the CDR3: TGCGCCAGCAGTAGTGGCTGGAGTGAGCAGTTCTTC. V and J are TRBV5-1 and TRBJ2-1; unclear D gene. Trimming removed 5 bases at V and 9 bases at J, with 12 bases between. From germline, CDR1 is SGHRS and CDR2 YFSETQ. There are 12 residues in the CDR3. Filled out from reference TRBV5-1 and TRBJ2-1, the complete variable domain reads KAGVTQTPRYLIKTRGQQVTLSCSPISGHRSVSWYQQTPGQGLQFLFEYFSETQRNKGNFPGRFSGRQFSNSRSEMNVSTLELGDSALYLCASSSGWSEQFFGPGTRLTVL.

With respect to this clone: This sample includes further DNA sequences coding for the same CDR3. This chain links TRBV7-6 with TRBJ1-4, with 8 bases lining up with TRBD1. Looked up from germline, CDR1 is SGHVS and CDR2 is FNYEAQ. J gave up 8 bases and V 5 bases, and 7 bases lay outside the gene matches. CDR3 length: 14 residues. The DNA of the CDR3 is TGTGCCAGCAGCCCCGGACAGGGCGGCGAAAAACTGTTTTTT. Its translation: CASSPGQGGEKLFF.

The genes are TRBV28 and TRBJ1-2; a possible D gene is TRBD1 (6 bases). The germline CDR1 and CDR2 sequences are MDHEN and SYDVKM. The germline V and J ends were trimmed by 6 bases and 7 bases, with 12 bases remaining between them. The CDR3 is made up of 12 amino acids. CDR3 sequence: CASRPTGRGYTF. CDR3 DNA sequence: TGTGCCAGCAGGCCTACAGGGCGTGGCTACACCTTC.

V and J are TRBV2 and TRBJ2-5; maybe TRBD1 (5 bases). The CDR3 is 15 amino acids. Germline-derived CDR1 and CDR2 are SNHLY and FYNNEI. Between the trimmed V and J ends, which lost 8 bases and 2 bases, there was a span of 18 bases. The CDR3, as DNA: TGTGCCAGCTCCCCGAACCTCAGGGAACAAGAGACCCAGTACTTC. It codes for CASSPNLREQETQYF.